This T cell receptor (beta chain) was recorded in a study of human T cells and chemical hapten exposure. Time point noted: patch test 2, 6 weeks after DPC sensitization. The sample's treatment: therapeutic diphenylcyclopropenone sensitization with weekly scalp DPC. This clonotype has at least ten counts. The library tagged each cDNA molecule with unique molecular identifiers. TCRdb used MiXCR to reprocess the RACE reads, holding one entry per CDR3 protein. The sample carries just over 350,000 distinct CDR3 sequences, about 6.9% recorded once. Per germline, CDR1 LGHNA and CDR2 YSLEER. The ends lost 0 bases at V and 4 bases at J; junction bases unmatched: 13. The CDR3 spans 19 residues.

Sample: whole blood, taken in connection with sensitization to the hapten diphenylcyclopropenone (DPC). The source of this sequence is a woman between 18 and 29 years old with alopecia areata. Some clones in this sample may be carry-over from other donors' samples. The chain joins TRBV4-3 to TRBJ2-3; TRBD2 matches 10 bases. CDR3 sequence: CASSQDPPGAGGPADTQYF. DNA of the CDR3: TGCGCCAGCAGCCAAGATCCCCCCGGAGCGGGGGGGCCGGCAGATACGCAGTATTTT.